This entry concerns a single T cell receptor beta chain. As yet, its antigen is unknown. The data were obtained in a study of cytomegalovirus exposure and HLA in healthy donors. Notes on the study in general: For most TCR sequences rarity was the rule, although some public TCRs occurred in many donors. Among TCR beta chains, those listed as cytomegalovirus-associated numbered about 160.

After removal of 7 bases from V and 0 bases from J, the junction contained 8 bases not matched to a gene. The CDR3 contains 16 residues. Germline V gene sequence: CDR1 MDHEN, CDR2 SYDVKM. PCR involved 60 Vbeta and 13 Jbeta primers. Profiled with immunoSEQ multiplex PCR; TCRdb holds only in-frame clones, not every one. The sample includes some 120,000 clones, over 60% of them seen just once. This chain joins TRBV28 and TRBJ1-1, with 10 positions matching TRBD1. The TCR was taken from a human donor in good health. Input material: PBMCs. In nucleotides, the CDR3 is TGTGCCAGCAATGGACAGGGGGGATACATGAACACTGAAGCTTTCTTT. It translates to CASNGQGGYMNTEAFF.